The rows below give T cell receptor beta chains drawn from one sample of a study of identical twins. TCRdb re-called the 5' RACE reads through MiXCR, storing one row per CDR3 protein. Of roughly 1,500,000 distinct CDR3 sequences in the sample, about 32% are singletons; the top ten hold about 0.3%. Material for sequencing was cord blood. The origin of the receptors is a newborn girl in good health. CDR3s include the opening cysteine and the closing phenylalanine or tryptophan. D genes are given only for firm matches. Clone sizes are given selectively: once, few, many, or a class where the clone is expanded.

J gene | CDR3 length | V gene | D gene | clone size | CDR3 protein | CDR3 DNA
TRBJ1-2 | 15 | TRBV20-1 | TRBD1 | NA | CSARDRDRGPDGYTF | TGCAGTGCTAGAGATCGGGACAGGGGCCCCGATGGCTACACCTTC
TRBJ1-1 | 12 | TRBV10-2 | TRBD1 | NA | CASIIGQGAAFF | TGCGCCAGCATCATAGGGCAGGGGGCGGCTTTCTTT
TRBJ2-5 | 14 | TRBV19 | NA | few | CASSIAWPRETQYF | TGTGCCAGTAGTATAGCTTGGCCGCGGGAGACCCAGTACTTC
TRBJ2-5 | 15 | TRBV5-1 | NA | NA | CASSPMILQGETQYF | TGCGCCAGCAGCCCTATGATTTTACAGGGAGAGACCCAGTACTTC
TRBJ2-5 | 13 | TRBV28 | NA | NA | CASSLPIGETQYF | TGTGCCAGCAGTTTACCAATAGGAGAGACCCAGTACTTC
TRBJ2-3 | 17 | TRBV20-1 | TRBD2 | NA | CSARNLLPSGSTDTQYF | TGCAGTGCTAGGAACTTACTACCTAGCGGGAGCACAGATACGCAGTATTTT
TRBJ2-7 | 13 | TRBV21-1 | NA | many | CASSPPGNYEQYF | TGTGCCAGCAGCCCCCCCGGGAACTACGAGCAGTACTTC
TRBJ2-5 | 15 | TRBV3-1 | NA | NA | CASSHGGGLQETQYF | TGTGCCAGCAGCCATGGGGGAGGACTCCAAGAGACCCAGTACTTC
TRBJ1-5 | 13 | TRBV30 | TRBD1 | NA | CAWSAGGFQPQHF | TGTGCCTGGAGTGCAGGGGGTTTTCAGCCCCAGCATTTT
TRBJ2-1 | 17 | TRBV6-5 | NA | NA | CASSSRGSAGYYNEQFF | TGTGCCAGCAGTTCCAGGGGATCAGCGGGGTACTACAATGAGCAGTTCTTC
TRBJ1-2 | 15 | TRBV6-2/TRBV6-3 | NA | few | CASSYRDGDLYGYTF | TGTGCCAGCAGTTACAGAGACGGTGACCTCTATGGCTACACCTTC
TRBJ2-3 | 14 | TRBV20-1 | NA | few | CSARKRQVRDTQYF | TGCAGTGCTAGAAAAAGACAGGTTAGAGATACGCAGTATTTT
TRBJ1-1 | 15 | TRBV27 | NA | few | CASSPRLVMNTEAFF | TGTGCCAGCAGTCCCAGGCTGGTCATGAACACTGAAGCTTTCTTT
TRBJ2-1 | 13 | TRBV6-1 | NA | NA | CASSEVRGDEQFF | TGTGCCAGCAGTGAAGTTCGCGGAGATGAGCAGTTCTTC
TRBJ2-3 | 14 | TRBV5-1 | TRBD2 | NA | CASSLRLASDTQYF | TGCGCCAGCAGCTTGAGACTAGCCTCGGATACGCAGTATTTT
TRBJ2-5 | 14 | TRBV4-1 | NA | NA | CASSHFAYQETQYF | TGCGCCAGCAGCCATTTCGCCTACCAAGAGACCCAGTACTTC
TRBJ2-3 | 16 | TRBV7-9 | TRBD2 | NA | CASSLGTRFPADTQYF | TGTGCCAGCAGCCTCGGGACTAGATTTCCCGCAGATACGCAGTATTTT
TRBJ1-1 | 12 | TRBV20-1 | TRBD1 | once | CSASDRATEAFF | TGCAGTGCTAGCGACAGGGCCACTGAAGCTTTCTTT
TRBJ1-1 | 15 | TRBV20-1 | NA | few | CSARDVPGAGTEAFF | TGCAGTGCTAGAGATGTCCCAGGGGCAGGGACTGAAGCTTTCTTT
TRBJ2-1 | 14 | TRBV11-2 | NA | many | CASSLGPAYNEQFF | TGTGCCAGCAGCTTAGGTCCAGCCTACAATGAGCAGTTCTTC
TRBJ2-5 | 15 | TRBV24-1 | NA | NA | CATSDLGEGGNEQYF | TGTGCCACCAGTGATTTAGGAGAAGGCGGAAATGAGCAGTACTTC
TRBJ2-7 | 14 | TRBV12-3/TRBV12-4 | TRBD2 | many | CASSQSGSRYEQYF | TGTGCCAGCAGTCAGAGCGGGAGTCGCTACGAGCAGTACTTC
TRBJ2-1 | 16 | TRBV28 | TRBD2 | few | CASFPRASGAPNEQFF | TGTGCCAGCTTCCCACGGGCCAGCGGGGCTCCCAATGAGCAGTTCTTC
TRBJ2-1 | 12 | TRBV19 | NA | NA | CASSIDNRGQFF | TGTGCCAGTAGTATAGACAACCGGGGGCAGTTCTTC